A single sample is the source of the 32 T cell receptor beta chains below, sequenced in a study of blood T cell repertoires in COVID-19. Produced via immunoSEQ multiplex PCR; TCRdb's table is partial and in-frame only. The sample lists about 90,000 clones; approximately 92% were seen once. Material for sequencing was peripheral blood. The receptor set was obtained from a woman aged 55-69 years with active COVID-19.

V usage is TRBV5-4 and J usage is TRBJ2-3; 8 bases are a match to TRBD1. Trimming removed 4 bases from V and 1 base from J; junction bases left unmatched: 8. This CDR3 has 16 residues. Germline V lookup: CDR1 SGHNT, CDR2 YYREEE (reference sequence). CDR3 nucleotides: TGTGCCAGCAGCGTTAGAGCAGGGGGCGGCACAGATACGCAGTATTTT. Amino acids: CASSVRAGGGTDTQYF.

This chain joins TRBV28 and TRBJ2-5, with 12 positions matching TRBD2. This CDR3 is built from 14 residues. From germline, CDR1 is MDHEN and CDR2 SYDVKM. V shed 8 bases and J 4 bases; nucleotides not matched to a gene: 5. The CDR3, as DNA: TGTGCCAGCCGACTAGCGGGGGTGGGAGAGACCCAGTACTTC. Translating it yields CASRLAGVGETQYF.

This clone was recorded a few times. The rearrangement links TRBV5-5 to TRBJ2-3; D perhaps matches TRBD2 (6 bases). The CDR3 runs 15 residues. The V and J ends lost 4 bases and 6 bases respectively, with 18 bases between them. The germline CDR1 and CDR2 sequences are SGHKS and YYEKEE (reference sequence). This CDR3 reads CASSARRGLGDTQYF. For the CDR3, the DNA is TGTGCCAGCAGCGCCCGTAGGGGACTTGGGGATACGCAGTATTTT.

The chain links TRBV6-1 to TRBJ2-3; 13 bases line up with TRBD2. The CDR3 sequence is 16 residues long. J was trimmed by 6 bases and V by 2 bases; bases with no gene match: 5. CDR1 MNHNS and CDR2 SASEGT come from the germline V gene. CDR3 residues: CASSEKGLAGLDTQYF. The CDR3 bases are TGTGCCAGCAGTGAAAAGGGACTAGCGGGATTGGATACGCAGTATTTT.

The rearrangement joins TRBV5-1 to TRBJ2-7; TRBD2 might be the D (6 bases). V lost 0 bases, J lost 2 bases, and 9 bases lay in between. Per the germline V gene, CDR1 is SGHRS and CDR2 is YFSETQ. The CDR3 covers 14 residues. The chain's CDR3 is CASSLAAGPYEQYF. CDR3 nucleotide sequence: TGCGCCAGCAGCTTGGCCGCGGGGCCCTACGAGCAGTACTTC.

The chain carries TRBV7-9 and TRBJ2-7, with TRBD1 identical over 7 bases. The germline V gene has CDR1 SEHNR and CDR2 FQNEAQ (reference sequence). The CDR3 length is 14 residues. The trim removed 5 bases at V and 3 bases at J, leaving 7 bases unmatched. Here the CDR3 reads CASSTLGTDYEQYF. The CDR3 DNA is TGTGCCAGCAGCACGCTCGGGACAGACTACGAGCAGTACTTC.

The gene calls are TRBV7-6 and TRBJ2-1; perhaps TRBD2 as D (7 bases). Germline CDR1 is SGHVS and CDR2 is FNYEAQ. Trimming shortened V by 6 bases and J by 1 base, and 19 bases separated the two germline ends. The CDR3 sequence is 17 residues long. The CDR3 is CASRSGAGAWSYNEQFF. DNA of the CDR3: TGTGCCAGCAGATCAGGGGCGGGGGCGTGGTCCTACAATGAGCAGTTCTTC.

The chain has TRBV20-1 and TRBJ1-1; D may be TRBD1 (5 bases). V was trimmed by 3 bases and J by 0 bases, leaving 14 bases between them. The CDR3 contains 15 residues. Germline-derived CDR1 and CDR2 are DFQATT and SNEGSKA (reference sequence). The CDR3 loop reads CSASRGPRMNTEAFF. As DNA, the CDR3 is TGCAGTGCTAGTAGGGGCCCGCGTATGAACACTGAAGCTTTCTTT.

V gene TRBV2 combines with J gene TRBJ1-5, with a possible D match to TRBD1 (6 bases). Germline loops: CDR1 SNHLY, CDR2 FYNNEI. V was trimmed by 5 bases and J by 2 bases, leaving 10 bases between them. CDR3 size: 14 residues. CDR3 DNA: TGTGCCAGCAGTCTACAGGGAGGCAATCAGCCCCAGCATTTT. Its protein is CASSLQGGNQPQHF.

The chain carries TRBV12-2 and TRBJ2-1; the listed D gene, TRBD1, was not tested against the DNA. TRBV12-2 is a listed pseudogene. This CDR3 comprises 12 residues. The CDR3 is CASRTGANEQFF. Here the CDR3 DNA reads TGTGCAAGTCGGACAGGGGCGAATGAGCAGTTCTTC.

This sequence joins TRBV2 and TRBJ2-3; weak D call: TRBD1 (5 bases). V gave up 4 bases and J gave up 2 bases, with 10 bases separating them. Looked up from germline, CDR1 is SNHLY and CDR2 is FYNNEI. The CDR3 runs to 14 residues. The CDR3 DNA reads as TGTGCCAGCAGTGTAGGGGCAGCCACAGATACGCAGTATTTT. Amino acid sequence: CASSVGAATDTQYF.

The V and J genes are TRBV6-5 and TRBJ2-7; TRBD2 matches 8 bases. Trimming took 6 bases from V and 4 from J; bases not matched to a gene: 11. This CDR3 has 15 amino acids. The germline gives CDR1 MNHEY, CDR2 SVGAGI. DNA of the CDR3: TGTGCCAGCAGCCAATCCTGGACTAGCACTTACGAGCAGTACTTC. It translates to CASSQSWTSTYEQYF.

The CDR3 DNA reads TGTGCCAGCAGTTCCGGGACAGCCGTCTCTGGGGCCAACGTCCTGACTTTC. It codes for CASSSGTAVSGANVLTF. This chain links TRBV28 with TRBJ2-6; 7 nucleotides align to TRBD1. The CDR3 covers 17 residues. V was pared by 4 bases and J by 0 bases, with 6 bases of the junction left unmatched. Germline CDR1 MDHEN, CDR2 SYDVKM.

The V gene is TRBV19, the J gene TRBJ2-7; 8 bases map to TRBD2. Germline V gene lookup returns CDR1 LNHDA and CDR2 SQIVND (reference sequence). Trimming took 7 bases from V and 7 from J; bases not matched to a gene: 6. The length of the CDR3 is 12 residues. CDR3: CASTGLAGEQYF. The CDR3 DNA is TGTGCCAGTACCGGACTAGCAGGAGAGCAGTACTTC.

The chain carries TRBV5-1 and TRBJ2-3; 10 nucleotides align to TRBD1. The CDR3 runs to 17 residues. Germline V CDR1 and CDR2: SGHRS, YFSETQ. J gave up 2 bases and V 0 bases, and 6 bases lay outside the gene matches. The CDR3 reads CASSLDGTGASTDTQYF. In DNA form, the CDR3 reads TGCGCCAGCAGCTTGGACGGGACAGGGGCTTCCACAGATACGCAGTATTTT.

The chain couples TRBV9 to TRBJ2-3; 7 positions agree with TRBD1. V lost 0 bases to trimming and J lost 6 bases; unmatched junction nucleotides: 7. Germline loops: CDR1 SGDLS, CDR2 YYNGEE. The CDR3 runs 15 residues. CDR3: CASSVAGTEGDTQYF. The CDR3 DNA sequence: TGTGCCAGCAGCGTAGCGGGGACAGAGGGTGATACGCAGTATTTT.

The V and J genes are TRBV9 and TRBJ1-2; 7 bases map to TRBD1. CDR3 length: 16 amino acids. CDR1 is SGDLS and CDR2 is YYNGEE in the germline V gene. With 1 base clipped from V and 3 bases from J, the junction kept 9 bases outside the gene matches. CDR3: CASSVLSSGGHYGYTF. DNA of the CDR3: TGTGCCAGCAGCGTATTGAGTTCAGGGGGTCACTATGGCTACACCTTC. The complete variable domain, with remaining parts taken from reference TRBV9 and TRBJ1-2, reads DSGVTQTPKHLITATGQRVTLRCSPRSGDLSVYWYQQSLDQGLQFLIQYYNGEERAKGNILERFSAQQFPDLHSELNLSSLELGDSALYFCASSVLSSGGHYGYTFGSGTRLTVV.

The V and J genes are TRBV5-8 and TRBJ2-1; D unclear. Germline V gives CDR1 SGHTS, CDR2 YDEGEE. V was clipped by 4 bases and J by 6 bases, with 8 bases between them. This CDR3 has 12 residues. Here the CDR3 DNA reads TGTGCCAGCAGCATCCCCTTCAATGAGCAGTTCTTC. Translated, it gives CASSIPFNEQFF.

The CDR3 DNA sequence: TGTGCCACCAGTGATTCTCGGACTAGCGGGAGTGTAAATGAGCAGTTCTTC. This gives the protein CATSDSRTSGSVNEQFF. The V and J genes are TRBV24-1 and TRBJ2-1; TRBD2 aligns across 13 bases. This CDR3 is 17 amino acids long. Trimming removed 2 bases from V and 7 bases from J; junction bases left unmatched: 7. CDR1 and CDR2 from the germline V gene are KGHDR and SFDVKD.

CDR3 DNA: TGTGCCAGCAGCTCCGGGACAGCCGCTCTCGAGCAGTACTTC. Amino acids: CASSSGTAALEQYF. The chain recombines TRBV7-6 with TRBJ2-7; the match to TRBD1 covers 7 bases. J was trimmed by 6 bases and V by 4 bases; bases with no gene match: 9. The CDR3 consists of 14 residues. Germline loops: CDR1 SGHVS, CDR2 FNYEAQ.

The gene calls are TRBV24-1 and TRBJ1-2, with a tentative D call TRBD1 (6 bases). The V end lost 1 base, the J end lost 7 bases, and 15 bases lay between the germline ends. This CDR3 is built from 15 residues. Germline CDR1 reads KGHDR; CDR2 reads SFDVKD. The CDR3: CATSDLEGGLIGYTF. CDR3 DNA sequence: TGTGCCACCAGTGATTTAGAAGGGGGATTGATTGGCTACACCTTC.

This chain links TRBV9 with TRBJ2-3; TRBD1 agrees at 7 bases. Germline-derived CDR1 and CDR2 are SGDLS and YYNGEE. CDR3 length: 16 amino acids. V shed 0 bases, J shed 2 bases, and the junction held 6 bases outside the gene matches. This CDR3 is CASSVAGDRATDTQYF. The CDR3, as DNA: TGTGCCAGCAGCGTAGCCGGGGACAGAGCCACAGATACGCAGTATTTT. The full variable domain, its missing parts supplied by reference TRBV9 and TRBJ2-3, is DSGVTQTPKHLITATGQRVTLRCSPRSGDLSVYWYQQSLDQGLQFLIQYYNGEERAKGNILERFSAQQFPDLHSELNLSSLELGDSALYFCASSVAGDRATDTQYFGPGTRLTVL.

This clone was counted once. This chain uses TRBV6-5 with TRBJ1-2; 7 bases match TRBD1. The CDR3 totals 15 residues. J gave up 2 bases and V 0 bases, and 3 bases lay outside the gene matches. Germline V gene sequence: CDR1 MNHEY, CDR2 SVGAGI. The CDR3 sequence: CASSYSGTVNYGYTF. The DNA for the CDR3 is TGTGCCAGCAGTTACTCCGGGACAGTGAACTATGGCTACACCTTC.

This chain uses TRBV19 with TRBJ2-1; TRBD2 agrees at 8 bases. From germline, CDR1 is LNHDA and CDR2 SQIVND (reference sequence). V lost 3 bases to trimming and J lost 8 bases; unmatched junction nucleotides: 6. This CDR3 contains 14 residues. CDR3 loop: CASSISGSSDEQFF. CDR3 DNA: TGTGCCAGTAGTATCAGCGGGAGTTCGGATGAGCAGTTCTTC. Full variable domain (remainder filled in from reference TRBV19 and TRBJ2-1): DGGITQSPKYLFRKEGQNVTLSCEQNLNHDAMYWYRQDPGQGLRLIYYSQIVNDFQKGDIAEGYSVSREKKESFPLTVTSAQKNPTAFYLCASSISGSSDEQFFGPGTRLTVL.

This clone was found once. CDR3 DNA sequence: TGTGCCAGCAAACGCCAGGGTGGCACAGATACGCAGTATTTT. Protein product: CASKRQGGTDTQYF. J is TRBJ2-3 and V is TRBV27; possibly TRBD1 for D (5 bases). This CDR3 region has 14 residues. The germline gives CDR1 MNHEY, CDR2 SMNVEV (reference sequence). V was cut by 7 bases and J by 1 base, with 12 bases left in between.

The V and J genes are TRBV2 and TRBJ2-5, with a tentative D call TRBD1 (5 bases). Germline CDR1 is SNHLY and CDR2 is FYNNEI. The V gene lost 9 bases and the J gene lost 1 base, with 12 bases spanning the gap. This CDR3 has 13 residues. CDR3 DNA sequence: TGTGCCAGAGACACAGGTTTCCAAGAGACCCAGTACTTC. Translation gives CARDTGFQETQYF.

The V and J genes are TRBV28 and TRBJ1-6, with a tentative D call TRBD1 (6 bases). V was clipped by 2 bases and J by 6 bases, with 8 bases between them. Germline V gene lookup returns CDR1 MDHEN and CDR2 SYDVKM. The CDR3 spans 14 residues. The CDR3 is CASSLTRGNSPLHF. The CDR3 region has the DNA TGTGCCAGCAGTTTAACCAGGGGTAATTCACCCCTCCACTTT.

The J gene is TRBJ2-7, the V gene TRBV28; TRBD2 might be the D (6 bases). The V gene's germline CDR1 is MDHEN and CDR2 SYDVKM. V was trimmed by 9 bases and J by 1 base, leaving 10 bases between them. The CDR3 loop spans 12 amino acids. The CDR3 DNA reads TGTGCCAGTGCCAGCGGGTCCTACGAGCAGTACTTC. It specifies CASASGSYEQYF.

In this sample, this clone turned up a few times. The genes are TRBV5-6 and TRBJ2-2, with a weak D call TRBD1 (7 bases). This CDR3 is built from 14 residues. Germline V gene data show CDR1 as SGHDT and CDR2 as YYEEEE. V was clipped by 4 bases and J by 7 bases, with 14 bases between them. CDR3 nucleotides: TGTGCCAGCAGCCTCCAGGGGGGAGGCGGGGAGCTGTTTTTT. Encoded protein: CASSLQGGGGELFF.

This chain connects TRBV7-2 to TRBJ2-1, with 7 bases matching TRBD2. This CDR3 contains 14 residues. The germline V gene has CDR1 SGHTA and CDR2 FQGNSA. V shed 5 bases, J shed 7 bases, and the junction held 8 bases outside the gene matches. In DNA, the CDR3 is TGTGCCAGCAGCCCCTCCAACGGGGGGAATGAGCAGTTCTTC. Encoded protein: CASSPSNGGNEQFF.

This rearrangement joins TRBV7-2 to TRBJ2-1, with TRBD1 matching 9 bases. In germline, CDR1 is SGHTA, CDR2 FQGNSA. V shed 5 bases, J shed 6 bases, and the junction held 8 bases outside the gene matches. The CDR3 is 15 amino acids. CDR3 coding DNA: TGTGCCAGCAGCGCTTCTCCGGGACAGGGCAATGAGCAGTTCTTC. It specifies CASSASPGQGNEQFF.

The CDR3 loop reads CASSMDRLYGYTF. Here the CDR3 DNA reads TGCGCCAGCAGCATGGACAGACTCTATGGCTACACCTTC. The rearrangement uses TRBV4-3 and TRBJ1-2, with D tentatively TRBD1 (6 bases). Per the germline V gene, CDR1 is LGHNA and CDR2 is YSLEER. Trimming stripped 5 bases from V and 4 bases from J, with 11 bases between. The CDR3 is made up of 13 amino acids.